These 21 T cell receptor beta chains were sequenced from one sample in a study of T cells in Graves' hyperthyroidism and ophthalmopathy. What was amplified from RNA transcripts were TCR beta CDR3 regions. Researchers ran a first-round RT-PCR on the TCR CDR3 using the HTBI primer set. TCRdb called the multiplex PCR reads again in MiXCR, with one record for every CDR3 protein. This table has roughly 840,000 distinct CDR3 sequences, roughly 40% appearing once. The sample taken for sequencing was blood. These receptors all stem from a man aged 18 to 30 with Graves' hyperthyroidism.

V usage is TRBV11-2 and J usage is TRBJ2-7, with 14 bases aligning to TRBD2. Germline loops: CDR1 SGHAT, CDR2 FQNNGV. V dropped 5 bases and J dropped 4; count of bases not matched to a gene: 28. This CDR3 contains 23 residues. DNA of the CDR3: TGTGCCAGCAGCCCTCGGTATGCGTTATCCCCACGGACTAGCGGGAGGCCTCCGTACGAGCAGTACTTC. This encodes CASSPRYALSPRTSGRPPYEQYF.

This clonotype has more than one count but fewer than ten. The chain recombines TRBV25-1 with TRBJ2-7; TRBD1 agrees at 8 bases. CDR3 length: 15 residues. Losses at the gene ends were 4 bases for V and 4 bases for J; bases not matched to a gene: 9. Germline V gives CDR1 MGHDK, CDR2 SYGVNS. CDR3 nucleotides: TGTGCCAGCAGTGGCTGGACAGGGAAGTCATACGAGCAGTACTTC. Translated: CASSGWTGKSYEQYF.

This clonotype was counted between two and nine times. CDR3: CASTQGTSGYEQYF. CDR3 DNA: TGTGCCAGCACCCAAGGGACTAGCGGCTACGAGCAGTACTTC. This rearrangement joins TRBV7-9 to TRBJ2-7; TRBD2 matches at 11 bases. Looked up from germline, CDR1 is SEHNR and CDR2 is FQNEAQ (reference sequence). CDR3 length equals 14 residues. Trimming removed 7 bases from V and 3 bases from J; junction bases left unmatched: 5.

V usage is TRBV12-3 or TRBV12-4 and J usage is TRBJ2-7; D is perhaps TRBD2 (6 bases). The CDR3 loop spans 15 amino acids. The ends were cut back, 5 bases at V and 6 bases at J, with 20 bases in the middle. The CDR3 DNA follows: TGTGCCAGCAGTCCCTCCCAGGGAGGAGAGGTCGAGCAGTACTTC. Its protein is CASSPSQGGEVEQYF.

This clonotype was detected only a few times. This chain uses TRBV11-2 with TRBJ2-5; tentatively, D is TRBD2 (5 bases). Germline lookup yields CDR1 SGHAT and CDR2 FQNNGV. V lost 8 bases to trimming and J lost 5 bases, with 12 bases between them. The length of the CDR3 is 12 residues. CDR3 in amino acids: CASLGVGETQYF. The CDR3 DNA is TGTGCCAGCCTGGGAGTCGGGGAGACCCAGTACTTC. Supplemented by reference TRBV11-2 and TRBJ2-5, the full variable domain reads EAGVAQSPRYKIIEKRQSVAFWCNPISGHATLYWYQQILGQGPKLLIQFQNNGVVDDSQLPKDRFSAERLKGVDSTLKIQPAKLEDSAVYLCASLGVGETQYFGPGTRLLVL.

The chain couples TRBV19 to TRBJ1-5; D uncertain. CDR1 LNHDA and CDR2 SQIVND come from the germline V gene (reference sequence). With 7 bases removed from V and 2 bases from J, the gap between germline ends came to 12 bases. The CDR3 spans 14 residues. CDR3 in DNA: TGTGCCAGTACCGAAATCTATGGCAATCAGCCCCAGCATTTT. This encodes CASTEIYGNQPQHF.

The chain recombines TRBV9 with TRBJ1-1, with unresolved D. V shed 4 bases and J shed 10 bases, with 20 bases lying between them. The CDR3 spans 14 residues. Germline-derived CDR1 and CDR2 are SGDLS and YYNGEE. The CDR3 loop reads CASSQDLRESRAFF. CDR3 in DNA: TGTGCCAGCAGCCAAGATTTAAGGGAGTCTCGAGCTTTCTTT.

This sequence joins TRBV30 and TRBJ2-2; possibly TRBD1 for D (6 bases). This CDR3 is 12 amino acids long. CDR1 is GTSNPN, CDR2 SVGIG, per germline (reference sequence). V lost 4 bases and J 3 bases, leaving 6 bases between the germline ends. Written as DNA, the CDR3 is TGTGCCTGGACAGGGGACACCGGGGAGCTGTTTTTT. Amino acid sequence: CAWTGDTGELFF.

This chain links TRBV11-3 with TRBJ1-2; D unclear. There are 14 residues in the CDR3. Germline V CDR1 and CDR2: SGHNT, YENEEA. V lost 1 base and J lost 8, with 14 bases in between. The CDR3 here is CASSLGGEAGGYTF. In DNA, the CDR3 is TGTGCCAGCAGCTTAGGCGGGGAAGCGGGAGGCTACACCTTC.

This clonotype was seen once. The genes are TRBV14 and TRBJ1-3; D is ambiguous. This CDR3 has 15 residues. Germline V gene data show CDR1 as SGHDN and CDR2 as FVKESK. V shed 5 bases and J shed 3 bases, with 14 bases lying between them. CDR3: CASSMLAGDGNTIYF. The CDR3 DNA follows: TGTGCCAGCAGCATGCTAGCGGGAGATGGAAACACCATATATTTT.

The J gene is TRBJ1-2, the V gene TRBV7-2; the D gene is possibly TRBD1 (6 bases). Germline V CDR1 and CDR2: SGHTA, FQGNSA. The ends were cut back, 1 base at V and 5 bases at J, with 17 bases in the middle. The CDR3 runs to 16 residues. CDR3 in amino acids: CASSLGHGGTSYGYTF. CDR3 coding DNA: TGTGCCAGCAGCTTAGGGCACGGCGGGACAAGTTATGGCTACACCTTC.

This clonotype has only a few counts. V is TRBV7-2 and J is TRBJ2-5, with a weak D call TRBD2 (5 bases). The CDR3 has 13 residues. The V and J ends lost 5 bases and 10 bases respectively, with 17 bases between them. Per germline, CDR1 SGHTA and CDR2 FQGNSA. CDR3 sequence reads: CASSKERVAGQYF. The DNA of the CDR3 is TGTGCCAGCAGCAAAGAACGGGTGGCGGGCCAGTACTTC.

This clonotype came up a few times. The genes are TRBV19 and TRBJ2-7; D perhaps matches TRBD1 (6 bases). The ends were cut back, 4 bases at V and 0 bases at J, with 16 bases in the middle. Looked up from germline, CDR1 is LNHDA and CDR2 is SQIVND (reference sequence). There are 16 residues in the CDR3. CDR3 protein: CASSTLEGGSSYEQYF. CDR3 DNA: TGTGCCAGTAGTACGCTAGAAGGGGGTTCCTCCTACGAGCAGTACTTC.

This clonotype was counted a few times. V gene TRBV6-1 combines with J gene TRBJ1-4; 9 bases align to TRBD1. J lost 5 bases, V lost 3 bases, and 7 bases had no gene match. The CDR3 spans 16 residues. Germline assignment: CDR1 MNHNS and CDR2 SASEGT. CDR3 residues: CASSERRGTGNEKLFF. The DNA for the CDR3 is TGTGCCAGCAGTGAGCGCCGAGGGACAGGGAATGAAAAACTGTTTTTT.

The rearrangement joins TRBV2 to TRBJ2-3; TRBD1 matches at 7 bases. The CDR3 runs 14 residues. Germline V lookup: CDR1 SNHLY, CDR2 FYNNEI. Trimming took 6 bases from V and 2 from J; bases not matched to a gene: 5. CDR3 DNA: TGTGCCAGCAGGATGGACAGGATCACAGATACGCAGTATTTT. Amino acids: CASRMDRITDTQYF.

This clonotype was observed a handful of times. A clone one base away is much larger, so this may be a read error. The chain links TRBV10-3 to TRBJ2-7; perhaps TRBD1 as D (6 bases). This CDR3 contains 15 residues. Germline V gene sequence: CDR1 ENHRY, CDR2 SYGVKD. With 4 bases removed from V and 0 bases from J, the gap between germline ends came to 13 bases. CDR3 sequence: CAISGSTGSSYEQYF. The CDR3 coding sequence is TGTGCCATCAGTGGGTCGACAGGTAGCTCCTACGAGCAGTACTTC.

CDR3 nucleotides: TGTGCCAGCAGCCTGAACAGAGCGGGAGGGGAGACCCAGCATTTT. Protein: CASSLNRAGGETQHF. V is TRBV7-9 and J is TRBJ1-5; a weak D match, TRBD1 (5 bases). V dropped 5 bases and J dropped 11 bases, with 22 bases sitting between them. The CDR3 loop spans 15 amino acids. Germline loops: CDR1 SEHNR, CDR2 FQNEAQ (reference sequence). Full variable domain (rest looked up from reference TRBV7-9 and TRBJ1-5): DTGVSQNPRHKITKRGQNVTFRCDPISEHNRLYWYRQTLGQGPEFLTYFQNEAQLEKSRLLSDRFSAERPKGSFSTLEIQRTEQGDSAMYLCASSLNRAGGETQHFGDGTRLSIL.

In its sample, this clonotype was seen many times. This chain uses TRBV9 with TRBJ2-2; D uncertain. Deletions cut 0 bases from V and 6 bases from J, with 9 bases between. This CDR3 has 14 amino acids. Per the germline V gene, CDR1 is SGDLS and CDR2 is YYNGEE. The CDR3 is CASSVGIDAGELFF. The CDR3, as DNA: TGTGCCAGCAGCGTAGGAATCGATGCCGGGGAGCTGTTTTTT.

This clonotype has a count of ten or more. The genes are TRBV29-1 and TRBJ2-7, with D perhaps TRBD1 (7 bases). The ends were cut back, 5 bases at V and 2 bases at J, with 16 bases in the middle. The CDR3 covers 14 residues. The germline CDR1 and CDR2 sequences are SQVTM and ANQGSEA. CDR3 residues: CSVLSEGTAYEQYF. As DNA, the CDR3 is TGCAGCGTTCTCTCGGAGGGGACAGCCTACGAGCAGTACTTC.

This sequence joins TRBV11-2 and TRBJ1-5, with D hard to call. This CDR3 is 15 amino acids long. CDR1 and CDR2 from the germline V gene are SGHAT and FQNNGV. V lost 5 bases and J 2 bases, leaving 13 bases between the germline ends. CDR3 amino acids: CASSPYAGGNQPQHF. The CDR3 nucleotides are TGTGCCAGCAGCCCCTATGCAGGTGGCAATCAGCCCCAGCATTTT.

This clonotype occurred many times. This chain joins TRBV6-5 and TRBJ1-1, with D perhaps TRBD1 (6 bases). V was clipped by 7 bases and J by 1 base, with 13 bases between them. CDR3 length: 14 amino acids. Germline V gene lookup returns CDR1 MNHEY and CDR2 SVGAGI. The CDR3 DNA reads as TGTGCCAGCACAGCCAGACAGGCGAACACTGAAGCTTTCTTT. Its protein product is CASTARQANTEAFF.